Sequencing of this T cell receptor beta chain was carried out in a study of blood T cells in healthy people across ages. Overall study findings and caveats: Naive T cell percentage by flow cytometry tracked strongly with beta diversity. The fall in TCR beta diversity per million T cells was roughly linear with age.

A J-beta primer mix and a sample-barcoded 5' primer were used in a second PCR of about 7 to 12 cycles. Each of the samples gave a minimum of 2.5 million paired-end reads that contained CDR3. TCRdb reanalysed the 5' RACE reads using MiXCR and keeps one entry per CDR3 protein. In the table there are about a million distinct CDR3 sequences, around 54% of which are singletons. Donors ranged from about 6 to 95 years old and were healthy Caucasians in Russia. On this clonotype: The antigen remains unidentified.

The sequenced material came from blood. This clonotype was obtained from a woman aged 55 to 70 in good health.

CDR3 residues: CASSLGSLLSYNEQFF. DNA for the CDR3: TGTGCCAGCAGTTTAGGAAGCCTCCTATCCTACAATGAGCAGTTCTTC. The rearrangement uses TRBV28 and TRBJ2-1; no clear D gene. The CDR3 loop spans 16 amino acids. The germline V gene has CDR1 MDHEN and CDR2 SYDVKM. V dropped 2 bases and J dropped 1 base, with 12 bases sitting between them.